Sequencing of this T cell receptor beta chain was carried out in a study of beta chain features in type 1 diabetes. Study-level results: Researchers report that Type 1 diabetes patients had moderately but significantly shorter TCRB CDR3s across all four CD4+ subsets.

Details on this clone: Its target is unknown. At one boundary the junction diverges from the germline segment, which might be a read error.

This CDR3 contains 13 residues. CDR1 and CDR2 (germline): SGHTA, FQGNSA. Via the markers CD45RO/CCR7/CD25/CD127/CD95/CD27, stem cell-like memory, regulatory, central memory and naive CD4+ cells were sorted. Reverse transcribing all isolated RNA meant expressed TCRB transcripts were sequenced. Assay used: immunoSEQ multiplex PCR; TCRdb lists only in-frame clones, some missing. The top ten hold more than 0.09% of the sample, which has 600,000 or so clones, 9.5% to 15% seen once. The sequenced sample consisted of naive CD4+ T cells from blood. The sequence came from a man between 25 and 39 years old with type 1 diabetes. J is TRBJ2-7 and V is TRBV7-2; 8 bases fit TRBD2. The CDR3 loop reads CASSFEKDGTRNF. CDR3 in DNA: TGTGCCAGCAGCTTCGAGAAAGATGGGACTAGAAACTTC.